Shown below are 24 T cell receptor beta chains from a single sample sequenced in a study of blood T cell repertoires in COVID-19. Clones were read by immunoSEQ multiplex PCR, and TCRdb kept only the in-frame ones, dropping some. The table includes around 270,000 clones, roughly 89% detected once. What was sequenced was peripheral blood. These receptor sequences come from a woman aged 40 to 55 who had recovered from COVID-19.

V gene TRBV20-1 combines with J gene TRBJ1-6; a weak D match, TRBD1 (6 bases). Germline V gene sequence: CDR1 DFQATT, CDR2 SNEGSKA (reference sequence). This CDR3 is built from 13 residues. V lost 3 bases, J lost 8 bases, and 11 bases lay in between. CDR3 nucleotide sequence: TGCAGTGCTAGTACAGGGTCGGATTCACCCCTCCACTTT. Translation: CSASTGSDSPLHF.

The chain has TRBV2 and TRBJ2-1; D call uncertain. Deletions cut 1 base from V and 2 bases from J, with 6 bases between. From germline, CDR1 is SNHLY and CDR2 FYNNEI. The CDR3 is made up of 14 amino acids. CDR3 nucleotides: TGTGCCAGCAGTGAAGGTACAGCCTACAATGAGCAGTTCTTC. It translates to CASSEGTAYNEQFF.

The chain is built from TRBV15 and TRBJ2-7; D gene unclear. This CDR3 is 13 amino acids long. V was pared by 0 bases and J by 4 bases, with 7 bases between. CDR1 and CDR2 (germline): LNHNV, YYDKDF (reference sequence). The CDR3 DNA follows: TGTGCCACCAGCAGAGATGCCGAGTACGAGCAGTACTTC. It encodes CATSRDAEYEQYF.

This chain connects TRBV23-1 to TRBJ1-6; 7 bases fit TRBD1. TRBV23-1 is reported as an ORF; its role is uncertain. Trimming cost V 4 bases and J 7 bases; bases outside gene matches: 10. The CDR3 loop spans 16 amino acids. The CDR3 loop reads CASSPPTQGGNSPLHF. As DNA, the CDR3 is TGCGCCAGCAGTCCCCCGACCCAGGGGGGAAATTCACCCCTCCACTTT.

This rearrangement joins TRBV3-1 (or the pseudogene TRBV3-2) to TRBJ1-6; tentatively, D is TRBD1 (6 bases). V lost 1 base, J lost 9 bases, and 16 bases lay in between. CDR3 size: 16 residues. The germline gives CDR1 LGHDT, CDR2 YNNKEL (reference sequence). This CDR3 reads CASSQALTRGGSPLHF. The CDR3 region has the DNA TGTGCCAGCAGCCAAGCATTGACAAGGGGGGGTTCACCCCTCCACTTT.

This clone was counted at least ten times. The rearrangement links TRBV4-1 to TRBJ2-4; possible D gene TRBD1, 5 bases. V gave up 3 bases and J gave up 0 bases, with 15 bases separating them. CDR3 length: 17 residues. Germline CDR1 MGHRA, CDR2 YSYEKL. CDR3 coding DNA: TGCGCCAGCAGCCACTTAGACAGACTGTTAGCCAAAAACATTCAGTACTTC. Its protein product is CASSHLDRLLAKNIQYF.

The J gene is TRBJ2-3, the V gene TRBV7-7; 8 bases map to TRBD1. Germline-derived CDR1 and CDR2 are SSHAT and FNYEAQ (reference sequence). The ends lost 6 bases at V and 1 base at J; junction bases unmatched: 3. The CDR3 consists of 14 residues. The CDR3 DNA is TGTGCCAGCAGTCGGGGACAGGGCACAGATACGCAGTATTTT. Its protein is CASSRGQGTDTQYF. Full variable domain (remainder filled in from reference TRBV7-7 and TRBJ2-3): GAGVSQSPRYKVTKRGQDVTLRCDPISSHATLYWYQQALGQGPEFLTYFNYEAQPDKSGLPSDRFSAERPEGSISTLTIQRTEQRDSAMYRCASSRGQGTDTQYFGPGTRLTVL.

V and J are TRBV27 and TRBJ2-1, with a possible D match to TRBD2 (6 bases). Germline V gene data show CDR1 as MNHEY and CDR2 as SMNVEV (reference sequence). The CDR3 sequence is 16 residues long. The ends were cut back, 5 bases at V and 0 bases at J, with 14 bases in the middle. The DNA of the CDR3 is TGTGCCAGCAGTAGGGACTTACCCTCCTCCTACAATGAGCAGTTCTTC. This encodes CASSRDLPSSYNEQFF.

The chain couples TRBV28 to TRBJ2-7; maybe TRBD1 (6 bases). The CDR3 has 19 amino acids. CDR1 and CDR2 (germline): MDHEN, SYDVKM. V was clipped by 4 bases and J by 0 bases, with 25 bases between them. The CDR3 here is CASSSYAPNYRVSSYEQYF. In nucleotides, the CDR3 is TGTGCCAGCAGTTCTTATGCCCCTAATTACAGGGTCAGCTCCTACGAGCAGTACTTC.

This chain uses TRBV11-3 with TRBJ2-4; possibly TRBD2 for D (5 bases). V was cut by 2 bases and J by 5 bases, with 7 bases left in between. The length of the CDR3 is 13 residues. CDR1 SGHNT and CDR2 YENEEA come from the germline V gene. The CDR3 DNA follows: TGTGCCAGCAGCTTATCTAGCCAAAACATTCAGTACTTC. Translated, it gives CASSLSSQNIQYF.

V usage is TRBV7-9 and J usage is TRBJ1-1, with TRBD1 as a possible D gene (5 bases). The CDR3 is 13 amino acids. Germline V gene lookup returns CDR1 SEHNR and CDR2 FQNEAQ (reference sequence). V lost 5 bases and J lost 1, with 8 bases in between. In DNA form, the CDR3 reads TGTGCCAGCAGCGCTCAGGGGAACACTGAAGCTTTCTTT. Its translation: CASSAQGNTEAFF.

The chain carries TRBV27 and TRBJ2-7; D perhaps matches TRBD1 (5 bases). The CDR3 is 14 residues long. V was clipped by 0 bases and J by 3 bases, with 9 bases between them. Germline V gene lookup returns CDR1 MNHEY and CDR2 SMNVEV (reference sequence). CDR3 in DNA: TGTGCCAGCAGTTTATCTAGGGGTTACTACGAGCAGTACTTC. It codes for CASSLSRGYYEQYF.

The V call is TRBV29-1, the J call TRBJ1-1; tentative D call: TRBD1 (6 bases). This CDR3 comprises 15 residues. The V and J ends lost 1 base and 1 base respectively, with 13 bases between them. Germline V gene lookup returns CDR1 SQVTM and CDR2 ANQGSEA. The DNA for the CDR3 is TGCAGCGTTGAAGTTACAGGGTATGAGAACACTGAAGCTTTCTTT. It yields the protein CSVEVTGYENTEAFF.

This clone is a singleton in its sample. The same CDR3 is also encoded by other DNA sequences in this sample. This chain joins TRBV6-5 and TRBJ1-1; 9 bases map to TRBD1. With V trimmed by 7 bases and J by 5 bases, 5 bases remained unmatched. The CDR3 is 13 residues long. Per the germline V gene, CDR1 is MNHEY and CDR2 is SVGAGI. The CDR3 loop reads CASTRTGDTEAFF. The CDR3 DNA reads as TGTGCCAGCACCCGGACAGGGGATACTGAAGCTTTCTTT.

The chain couples TRBV7-2 to TRBJ2-7, with D tentatively TRBD2 (6 bases). The V and J ends lost 2 bases and 11 bases respectively, with 16 bases between them. Germline V gene sequence: CDR1 SGHTA, CDR2 FQGNSA. This CDR3 is built from 13 residues. CDR3 nucleotide sequence: TGTGCCAGCAGCTTAAGCAAGGCAGGAGGGAAGTACTTC. This translates into CASSLSKAGGKYF.

The V and J genes are TRBV29-1 and TRBJ1-2; D may be TRBD1 (6 bases). There are 13 residues in the CDR3. In germline, CDR1 is SQVTM, CDR2 ANQGSEA. Trimming took off 4 bases at V and 7 bases at J, with 16 bases between the two ends. Written as DNA, the CDR3 is TGCAGCGTTGGGCAACAACAGGGTAGTGGCTACACCTTC. It specifies CSVGQQQGSGYTF.

The V and J genes are TRBV9 and TRBJ2-7, with 9 bases that match TRBD2. CDR1 is SGDLS, CDR2 YYNGEE, per germline. J lost 2 bases, V lost 0 bases, and 3 bases had no gene match. The CDR3 loop spans 15 amino acids. The CDR3 DNA is TGTGCCAGCAGCGTAGGTAGCGGGGGCACCTACGAGCAGTACTTC. The encoded protein is CASSVGSGGTYEQYF.

This chain connects TRBV30 to TRBJ1-2; 11 bases are a match to TRBD1. CDR1 is GTSNPN, CDR2 SVGIG, per germline (reference sequence). This CDR3 spans 15 amino acids. J was trimmed by 3 bases and V by 4 bases; bases with no gene match: 7. CDR3 nucleotide sequence: TGTGCCTGGAACGCACCGGGACAGGGGGACTATGGCTACACCTTC. Protein product: CAWNAPGQGDYGYTF.

The sample holds one count of this clone. The chain employs TRBV3-1 (or the pseudogene TRBV3-2) and TRBJ1-1; no firm D call. Germline loops: CDR1 LGHDT, CDR2 YNNKEL (reference sequence). The CDR3 loop spans 17 amino acids. Trimming cost V 0 bases and J 0 bases, with 14 bases left between them. CDR3 region: CASSQEAGSPMNTEAFF. CDR3 nucleotides: TGTGCCAGCAGCCAAGAGGCGGGCAGCCCCATGAACACTGAAGCTTTCTTT.

The V call is TRBV20-1, the J call TRBJ1-1; weak D call: TRBD1 (6 bases). Deletions cut 3 bases from V and 8 bases from J, with 10 bases between. The CDR3 is made up of 11 amino acids. Germline V gene data show CDR1 as DFQATT and CDR2 as SNEGSKA (reference sequence). The DNA for the CDR3 is TGCAGTGCTAGGAATACAGGGGAAGCTTTCTTT. It yields the protein CSARNTGEAFF.

The chain carries TRBV28 and TRBJ2-1; 10 bases are a match to TRBD2. Unmatched junction bases numbered 7, after V lost 6 bases and J lost 2 bases. This CDR3 contains 16 residues. Germline lookup yields CDR1 MDHEN and CDR2 SYDVKM. Here the CDR3 DNA reads TGTGCCAGCAGACTAGGACTAGCGGAGACCTACAATGAGCAGTTCTTC. Amino acids: CASRLGLAETYNEQFF.

The chain employs TRBV10-3 and TRBJ2-1; D gene unclear. Deletions cut 4 bases from V and 0 bases from J, with 4 bases between. The germline V gene has CDR1 ENHRY and CDR2 SYGVKD. The CDR3 extends over 13 amino acids. The CDR3 is CAISGGSYNEQFF. The CDR3 coding sequence is TGTGCCATCAGTGGCGGCTCCTACAATGAGCAGTTCTTC.

This chain uses TRBV7-9 with TRBJ1-4; 8 nucleotides agree with TRBD1. The CDR3 is 16 amino acids. V was clipped by 5 bases and J by 6 bases; unmatched bases: 11. Germline assignment: CDR1 SEHNR and CDR2 FQNEAQ (reference sequence). CDR3 nucleotides: TGTGCCAGCAGCCCTGGGACAGGTGGGGAGTATGAAAAACTGTTTTTT. Translation gives CASSPGTGGEYEKLFF.

V is TRBV6-2 or TRBV6-3 and J is TRBJ2-1; TRBD1 is a possible D gene (6 bases). The CDR3 has 13 amino acids. Trimming cost V 5 bases and J 7 bases, with 12 bases left between them. Per the germline V gene, CDR1 is MNHEY and CDR2 is SVGEGT. The CDR3 DNA follows: TGTGCCAGCAGTACCCGGACAGAAAATGAGCAGTTCTTC. Translation: CASSTRTENEQFF.